This entry describes one T cell receptor (beta chain). The antigen remains unidentified. The CDR3 has 12 amino acids. V was pared by 7 bases and J by 2 bases, with 7 bases between. One entry per CDR3 protein, called by TCRdb with MiXCR from the 5' RACE reads. In the table there are approximately 500,000 distinct CDR3 sequences, 25% of which are singletons. This entry is derived from a study of T-cell memory formation after mild COVID-19. Study overall: TCR clusters largely stayed donor specific. Broader study findings: The study found balanced CD4/CD8 in clones contracting day 15 to 85 and a CD4+ lean in later expanders. Whether day 37 second-wave clones are SARS-CoV-2-specific was not confirmed.

The sequenced sample consisted of PBMCs or a T cell subset sorted from them (not recorded which). The chain is built from TRBV12-3 or TRBV12-4 and TRBJ2-3; D is perhaps TRBD2 (5 bases). The receptor comes from an adult woman who had mild COVID-19 (a few samples of this study predate the infection). Cell type and time point are not known. CDR3 sequence (DNA): TGTGCCAGCAATAGCGCCACAGATACGCAGTATTTT. Translated, it gives CASNSATDTQYF.